This T cell receptor (beta chain) was identified during a study of control samples from healthy donors and cancer patients. TCRdb's table, derived via immunoSEQ multiplex PCR, lists solely in-frame clones and lacks some. Counted here are around 100,000 clones, approximately 90% occurring once; the ten biggest clones make up around 3.5%. The CDR3 runs 15 residues. J was trimmed by 6 bases and V by 1 base; bases with no gene match: 3. The germline CDR1 and CDR2 sequences are SEHNR and FQNEAQ (reference sequence). Sequences were obtained from blood. The clonotype was recovered from a woman younger than 35 in good health. The chain uses TRBV7-9 and TRBJ2-1; 10 bases match TRBD2. The CDR3 nucleotides are TGTGCCAGCAGCTTAGACAGCGGGGGGGCCAATGAGCAGTTCTTC. Amino acid sequence: CASSLDSGGANEQFF.